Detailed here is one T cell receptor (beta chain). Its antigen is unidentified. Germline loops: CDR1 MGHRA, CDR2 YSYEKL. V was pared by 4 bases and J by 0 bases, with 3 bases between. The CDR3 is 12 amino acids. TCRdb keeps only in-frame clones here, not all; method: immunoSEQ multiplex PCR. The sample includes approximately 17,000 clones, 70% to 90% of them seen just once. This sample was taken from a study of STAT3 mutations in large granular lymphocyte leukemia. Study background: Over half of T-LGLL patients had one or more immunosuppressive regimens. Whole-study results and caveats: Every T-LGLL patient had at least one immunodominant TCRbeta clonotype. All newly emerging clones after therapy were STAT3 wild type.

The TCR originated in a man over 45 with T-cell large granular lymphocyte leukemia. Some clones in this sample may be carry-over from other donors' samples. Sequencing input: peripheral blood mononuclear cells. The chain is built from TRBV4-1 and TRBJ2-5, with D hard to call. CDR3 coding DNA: TGCGCCAGCAGCCGGAACCAAGAGACCCAGTACTTC. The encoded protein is CASSRNQETQYF.